Presented here are 8 T cell receptor beta chains from one specimen sequenced in a study of neurological immune-mediated disorders. MiXCR, run by TCRdb on the 5' RACE reads, gives a single entry per CDR3 protein. Of nearly 60,000 distinct CDR3 sequences in the sample, about 3.4% were seen once. The specimen was PBMCs. The receptors originated from an older woman with multiple sclerosis.

This clonotype occurred many times. This chain links TRBV12-3 or TRBV12-4 with TRBJ1-3; D remains ambiguous. With 6 bases removed from V and 0 bases from J, the gap between germline ends came to 9 bases. This CDR3 contains 14 residues. The CDR3 coding sequence is TGTGCCAGCAGCCTGATAGACTCTGGAAACACCATATATTTT. Protein: CASSLIDSGNTIYF.

This clonotype was counted many times. The chain employs TRBV9 and TRBJ2-1, with D perhaps assigned TRBD1 or TRBD2 (5 bases each). The CDR3 runs 14 residues. V gave up 0 bases and J gave up 6 bases, with 10 bases separating them. In germline, CDR1 is SGDLS, CDR2 YYNGEE. This chain's CDR3 is CASSVGPGTNEQFF. Written as DNA, the CDR3 is TGTGCCAGCAGCGTAGGGCCAGGGACCAATGAGCAGTTCTTC.

This clonotype was seen at least ten times. The chain employs TRBV5-1 and TRBJ2-7; 7 positions match TRBD1. Germline CDR1 is SGHRS and CDR2 is YFSETQ. After removal of 5 bases from V and 3 bases from J, the junction contained 8 bases not matched to a gene. The CDR3 is 14 residues long. In DNA form, the CDR3 reads TGCGCCAGCAGGCCCGGGACAGAGAGCTACGAGCAGTACTTC. Its protein is CASRPGTESYEQYF.

This clonotype was counted many times. This chain connects TRBV6-1 to TRBJ2-7, with D unclear. CDR1 is MNHNS and CDR2 is SASEGT in the germline V gene. The CDR3 loop spans 15 amino acids. V dropped 6 bases and J dropped 0 bases, with 15 bases sitting between them. The CDR3 DNA reads TGTGCCAGCAGATTTACCGAGACAAGCTCCTACGAGCAGTACTTC. It codes for CASRFTETSSYEQYF.

This clonotype was counted many times. For the CDR3, the DNA is TGCGCCAGCAGCACTGGAACGCGGGCCGATGGGGATGGCTACACCTTC. It is translated as CASSTGTRADGDGYTF. The gene calls are TRBV5-1 and TRBJ1-2; unclear D gene. Trimming removed 4 bases at V and 6 bases at J, with 22 bases between. Germline V CDR1 and CDR2: SGHRS, YFSETQ. CDR3 length equals 16 residues.

This clonotype was found many times. This rearrangement joins TRBV5-1 to TRBJ2-1; 12 positions match TRBD2. Germline values: CDR1 SGHRS, CDR2 YFSETQ. Trimming at V came to 0 bases and at J to 7 bases, leaving 5 bases not matched to a gene. The CDR3 totals 16 residues. CDR3 in DNA: TGCGCCAGCAGCTTGGATCGGACTAGCGGGATTAATGAGCAGTTCTTC. Amino acids: CASSLDRTSGINEQFF.

This clonotype was seen repeatedly, ten times or more. This chain joins TRBV10-3 and TRBJ1-6; perhaps TRBD1 as D (5 bases). Germline V CDR1 and CDR2: ENHRY, SYGVKD. V was shortened by 2 bases and J by 16 bases, with 15 bases between the two germline ends. The CDR3 length is 13 residues. The CDR3 DNA reads TGTGCCATCAGTGAGCCCCGGACACCAACTCTCCACTTT. Translated: CAISEPRTPTLHF.

In this sample, this clonotype turned up many times. V is TRBV20-1 and J is TRBJ2-7; maybe TRBD2 (5 bases). The V end lost 3 bases, the J end lost 3 bases, and 15 bases lay between the germline ends. The CDR3 covers 14 residues. Germline V CDR1 and CDR2: DFQATT, SNEGSKA (reference sequence). In DNA, the CDR3 is TGCAGTGCTAGCTCTAGTCGGGGATTCTACGAGCAGTACTTC. This codes for CSASSSRGFYEQYF.